These 30 T cell receptor beta chains came from one sample sequenced in a study of CD8 T cells in ankylosing spondylitis (dated by TCRdb to 2016 to 2017). Points the paper makes about the study in general: A TCR beta motif of seven or eight highly homologous amino acid variants appeared characteristic of blood from ankylosing spondylitis patients.

No antigen is known for these receptors. Libraries came from 5' RACE. Instrument on record: Illumina HiSeq 2500. The raw public reads went through TCRdb reprocessing: fastp at Q25, MiXCR clone calling, in-frame beta chains kept. A single entry per CDR3 protein holds the most common genes and DNA from its merged rows. This sample holds roughly 220,000 distinct CDR3 sequences; about 17% were observed only once. Of the sample, more than 40% falls within the top ten clones. Sequencing was performed on blood, either unsorted or a sorted T cell fraction (not recorded which). These receptors came from a male donor with ankylosing spondylitis.

V usage is TRBV7-6 and J usage is TRBJ2-2; 14 bases agree with TRBD2. Per germline, CDR1 SGHVS and CDR2 FNYEAQ. This CDR3 has 16 amino acids. The CDR3: CASGLAGEAGHGELFF. CDR3 in DNA: TGTGCGTCGGGACTAGCGGGAGAAGCCGGGCACGGGGAGCTGTTTTTT.

This clonotype was detected many times. This chain uses TRBV12-3 or TRBV12-4 with TRBJ2-3; D is perhaps TRBD2 (5 bases). There are 16 residues in the CDR3. The V gene lost 9 bases and the J gene lost 0 bases, with 19 bases spanning the gap. The CDR3 region is CASSIGGHYSTDTQYF. The CDR3 DNA is TGTGCCAGTTCAATTGGAGGTCACTATAGCACAGATACGCAGTATTTT.

This chain uses TRBV7-9 with TRBJ1-4; TRBD1 aligns across 8 bases. The ends lost 6 bases at V and 8 bases at J; junction bases unmatched: 11. The CDR3 has 15 amino acids. Per germline, CDR1 SEHNR and CDR2 FQNEAQ (reference sequence). CDR3 amino acids: CASRDFGQGGEKLFF. DNA for the CDR3: TGTGCCAGCAGGGACTTCGGACAGGGTGGCGAAAAACTGTTTTTT.

The chain couples TRBV7-9 to TRBJ2-5; D ambiguous. V lost 4 bases, J lost 0 bases, and 18 bases lay in between. The CDR3 runs 17 residues. CDR1 and CDR2 (germline): SEHNR, FQNEAQ (reference sequence). The CDR3 DNA sequence: TGTGCCAGCAGCTGGTTAAATAGAACTTTGTACCAAGAGACCCAGTACTTC. Amino acids: CASSWLNRTLYQETQYF.

This clonotype has a handful of counts. The chain links TRBV4-3 to TRBJ2-7; 13 nucleotides line up with TRBD2. Germline CDR1 LGHNA, CDR2 YSLEER. The CDR3 totals 17 residues. V shed 0 bases, J shed 4 bases, and the junction held 6 bases outside the gene matches. CDR3 sequence reads: CASSQDRLAGGGYEQYF. CDR3 in DNA: TGCGCCAGCAGCCAAGACAGACTAGCGGGAGGAGGTTACGAGCAGTACTTC.

The chain has TRBV27 and TRBJ2-1; D unclear. The CDR3 consists of 13 residues. V lost 7 bases and J lost 4, with 11 bases in between. CDR1 is MNHEY and CDR2 is SMNVEV in the germline V gene (reference sequence). CDR3 DNA sequence: TGTGCCAGCACCACACACCTTTACAATGAGCAGTTCTTC. Its protein is CASTTHLYNEQFF.

The chain is built from TRBV6-5 and TRBJ2-2; D is unclear. The CDR3 totals 16 residues. V was pared by 0 bases and J by 1 base, with 9 bases between. CDR1 MNHEY and CDR2 SVGAGI come from the germline V gene. The CDR3 sequence: CASSYSMGWNTGELFF. The CDR3 DNA reads TGTGCCAGCAGTTACTCGATGGGCTGGAACACCGGGGAGCTGTTTTTT.

The rearrangement links TRBV7-8 to TRBJ2-1; perhaps TRBD1 as D (6 bases). The CDR3 has 19 amino acids. Germline V CDR1 and CDR2: SGHVS, FQNEAQ. V lost 8 bases and J lost 5, with 31 bases in between. The DNA of the CDR3 is TGTGCCAGCCTAGAGTGGGGCGGCTCGGTGGGACAACACAACAATGAGCAGTTCTTC. Its protein is CASLEWGGSVGQHNNEQFF.

A few counts support this clonotype. This chain uses TRBV12-3 or TRBV12-4 with TRBJ2-1; D possibly corresponds to TRBD2 (5 bases). Trimming took off 4 bases at V and 7 bases at J, with 11 bases between the two ends. This CDR3 contains 13 residues. CDR3 protein: CASSSGESNEQFF. CDR3 nucleotides: TGTGCCAGCAGTTCCGGGGAGTCGAATGAGCAGTTCTTC.

This clonotype was detected a few times. The J gene is TRBJ2-1, the V gene TRBV10-3; the D call may be TRBD1 or TRBD2 (5 bases each). Germline V CDR1 and CDR2: ENHRY, SYGVKD. The length of the CDR3 is 16 residues. V was shortened by 0 bases and J by 8 bases, with 17 bases between the two germline ends. The CDR3 DNA reads TGTGCCATCAGTGAGTCGATGGAAGGGACGAACGATGAGCAGTTCTTC. This translates into CAISESMEGTNDEQFF.

The gene calls are TRBV27 and TRBJ1-5; D possibly corresponds to TRBD1 (5 bases). Germline loops: CDR1 MNHEY, CDR2 SMNVEV (reference sequence). V lost 6 bases to trimming and J lost 9 bases, with 27 bases between them. The CDR3 sequence is 17 residues long. CDR3 DNA sequence: TGTGCCAGCAGCCTAGCCCCCACCGGGACTTTATTTGGGCCCCAGCATTTT. Its protein is CASSLAPTGTLFGPQHF.

The gene calls are TRBV6-1 and TRBJ2-2; 7 nucleotides align to TRBD1. V was clipped by 5 bases and J by 6 bases; unmatched bases: 9. Germline V gives CDR1 MNHNS, CDR2 SASEGT. The CDR3 has 15 residues. This CDR3 is CASSQWTGKAGELFF. The CDR3 region has the DNA TGTGCCAGCAGTCAGTGGACAGGCAAAGCCGGGGAGCTGTTTTTT.

V gene TRBV5-6 combines with J gene TRBJ2-4; unclear D gene. Trimming took 0 bases from V and 11 from J, leaving 15 bases between them. Germline CDR1 is SGHDT and CDR2 is YYEEEE. CDR3 length: 14 residues. CDR3 coding DNA: TGTGCCAGCAGCTTGGCTGGCTCCCTTGGGGTTCAGTACTTC. Amino acids: CASSLAGSLGVQYF.

Here the CDR3 reads CASSLAGGVYYGYTF. The CDR3 nucleotides read TGTGCCAGCAGCTTAGCTGGGGGCGTTTACTATGGCTACACCTTC. The chain uses TRBV7-8 and TRBJ1-2, with D possibly matching TRBD1 (6 bases). This CDR3 has 15 amino acids. Germline V gene lookup returns CDR1 SGHVS and CDR2 FQNEAQ. V shed 0 bases and J shed 3 bases, with 11 bases lying between them.

The chain has TRBV7-6 and TRBJ1-1, with TRBD1 as a possible D gene (6 bases). Germline CDR1 SGHVS, CDR2 FNYEAQ. V was pared by 6 bases and J by 6 bases, with 17 bases between. This CDR3 spans 14 amino acids. The CDR3 bases are TGTGCCAGCAGTGATGAAACAGGGTGGGCTGAAGCTTTCTTT. It is translated as CASSDETGWAEAFF.

This clonotype has a handful of counts. The rearrangement uses TRBV5-1 and TRBJ2-7, with 7 bases identical to TRBD2. Looked up from germline, CDR1 is SGHRS and CDR2 is YFSETQ. The V gene end was trimmed by 7 bases and the J gene end by 1 base; junction bases not matched to a gene: 5. The CDR3 sequence is 13 residues long. The CDR3 sequence: CASSERGSYEQYF. CDR3 bases: TGCGCCAGCTCCGAGCGGGGATCCTACGAGCAGTACTTC.

The chain joins TRBV14 to TRBJ2-1, with 9 bases lining up with TRBD2. Germline assignment: CDR1 SGHDN and CDR2 FVKESK. The CDR3 has 15 amino acids. The V gene end was trimmed by 3 bases and the J gene end by 4 bases; junction bases not matched to a gene: 4. DNA for the CDR3: TGTGCCAGCAGCCAGACTAGCGGAGAGTACAATGAGCAGTTCTTC. Amino acid sequence: CASSQTSGEYNEQFF.

This clonotype came up a few times. The chain has TRBV20-1 and TRBJ2-2; D is perhaps TRBD1 (6 bases). The CDR3 has 12 residues. Trimming removed 4 bases at V and 4 bases at J, with 7 bases between. Germline CDR1 is DFQATT and CDR2 is SNEGSKA (reference sequence). Written as DNA, the CDR3 is TGCAGTGCTAAGGGGGTCACCGGGGAGCTGTTTTTT. Translated, it gives CSAKGVTGELFF.

The chain is built from TRBV6-5 and TRBJ2-1, with 11 bases aligning to TRBD2. V was pared by 1 base and J by 14 bases, with 7 bases of the junction left unmatched. Germline V gives CDR1 MNHEY, CDR2 SVGAGI. The CDR3 is 14 amino acids. CDR3 nucleotide sequence: TGTGCCAGCAGTTACTTGGGACTAGCGGCTCCAAAGTTCTTC. Protein: CASSYLGLAAPKFF.

This clonotype was detected only a few times. V is TRBV7-6 and J is TRBJ2-5; 10 positions match TRBD2. From germline, CDR1 is SGHVS and CDR2 FNYEAQ. The CDR3 covers 18 residues. The trim removed 1 base at V and 6 bases at J, leaving 14 bases unmatched. CDR3 sequence reads: CASSLDVGLAEPPQTQYF. CDR3 coding DNA: TGTGCCAGCAGCTTAGATGTAGGACTAGCGGAGCCCCCCCAGACCCAGTACTTC.

This sequence joins TRBV27 and TRBJ2-7; 7 nucleotides match TRBD1. Germline lookup yields CDR1 MNHEY and CDR2 SMNVEV (reference sequence). The V and J ends lost 5 bases and 3 bases, in that order; junction bases with no gene match: 10. The CDR3 contains 15 residues. The CDR3 here is CASSPESTGFYEQYF. DNA of the CDR3: TGTGCCAGCAGTCCAGAGTCGACAGGGTTCTACGAGCAGTACTTC.

CDR3: CASSQDEKGGVLAEAFF. CDR3 coding DNA: TGCGCCAGCAGCCAAGATGAAAAAGGGGGCGTTCTGGCTGAAGCTTTCTTT. The genes are TRBV4-1 and TRBJ1-1; TRBD1 agrees at 7 bases. Germline lookup yields CDR1 MGHRA and CDR2 YSYEKL. The CDR3 has 17 residues. V was clipped by 0 bases and J by 6 bases; unmatched bases: 13.

Remarks on this clonotype: Being one base from a much bigger clone, this may be a read error. The chain combines TRBV24-1 with TRBJ2-7; D call uncertain. Trimming shortened V by 5 bases and J by 3 bases, and 4 bases separated the two germline ends. The germline V gene encodes CDR1 KGHDR and CDR2 SFDVKD. The CDR3 loop spans 11 amino acids. The CDR3, as DNA: TGTGCCACCAGTGGGGGCTACGAGCAGTACTTC. This translates into CATSGGYEQYF.

V usage is TRBV7-2 and J usage is TRBJ1-5; D uncertain. Germline V gene lookup returns CDR1 SGHTA and CDR2 FQGNSA. Trimming left V 2 bases short and J 3 bases short, with 8 bases between. CDR3 size: 14 residues. This CDR3 reads CASSLSGFNQPQHF. The CDR3 DNA sequence: TGTGCCAGCAGCTTATCGGGGTTCAATCAGCCCCAGCATTTT.

The chain employs TRBV29-1 and TRBJ2-5, with 10 bases lining up with TRBD2. The CDR3 has 17 amino acids. Germline assignment: CDR1 SQVTM and CDR2 ANQGSEA. J lost 4 bases, V lost 0 bases, and 11 bases had no gene match. The CDR3 coding sequence is TGCAGCGTTGAAGATTGGGCCAGCGGGAGGGAGGGAGAGACCCAGTACTTC. It encodes CSVEDWASGREGETQYF. The variable domain in full, with the rest retrieved from reference TRBV29-1 and TRBJ2-5, is SAVISQKPSRDICQRGTSLTIQCQVDSQVTMMFWYRQQPGQSLTLIATANQGSEATYESGFVIDKFPISRPNLTFSTLTVSNMSPEDSSIYLCSVEDWASGREGETQYFGPGTRLLVL.

This clonotype was seen more than once but under ten times. This sequence joins TRBV4-1 and TRBJ1-6; D perhaps matches TRBD1 (5 bases). Germline V gene sequence: CDR1 MGHRA, CDR2 YSYEKL. Trimming shortened V by 8 bases and J by 1 base, and 15 bases separated the two germline ends. The length of the CDR3 is 16 residues. The CDR3 DNA follows: TGCGCCAGCGGCCCGGGGGTGGGATCCTATAATTCACCCCTCCACTTT. It translates to CASGPGVGSYNSPLHF.

This clonotype was recorded at least ten times. V usage is TRBV12-3 or TRBV12-4 and J usage is TRBJ1-2; the D is unclear. The CDR3 has 12 residues. Between the trimmed V and J ends, which lost 4 bases and 7 bases, there was a span of 10 bases. The chain's CDR3 is CASSSNLLGYTF. Here the CDR3 DNA reads TGTGCCAGCAGTTCCAACCTCCTTGGCTACACCTTC.

This clonotype has a handful of counts. The chain joins TRBV7-9 to TRBJ1-3, with D tentatively TRBD1 (6 bases). Germline assignment: CDR1 SEHNR and CDR2 FQNEAQ (reference sequence). The germline V and J ends were trimmed by 2 bases and 3 bases, with 11 bases remaining between them. This CDR3 has 15 amino acids. The CDR3 protein is CASSLSGDSGNTIYF. In DNA form, the CDR3 reads TGTGCCAGCAGCTTATCAGGGGATAGTGGAAACACCATATATTTT.

The chain is built from TRBV12-3 or TRBV12-4 and TRBJ2-2, with D possibly TRBD2 on 6 matching bases. Trimming shortened V by 2 bases and J by 4 bases, and 14 bases separated the two germline ends. This CDR3 contains 16 residues. The CDR3 spells CASSLLAREVTGELFF. CDR3 coding DNA: TGTGCCAGCAGTTTACTAGCGAGGGAGGTCACCGGGGAGCTGTTTTTT.

This clonotype was found many times. The V and J genes are TRBV4-1 and TRBJ2-2; 7 bases are shared with TRBD1. V lost 4 bases, J lost 6 bases, and 8 bases stayed unmatched. The germline gives CDR1 MGHRA, CDR2 YSYEKL. There are 15 residues in the CDR3. In nucleotides, the CDR3 is TGCGCCAGCAGCCTCAAACAGGGGACCGCCGGGGAGCTGTTTTTT. Translation gives CASSLKQGTAGELFF.